This TCR beta chain came from a study of blood T cell repertoires in COVID-19. Study details: The cDNA or gDNA used as material had been derived from T cells, B-cell-depleted T cells, or PBMCs.

Original data processing: Using reference gene primer amplification, nucleated cell counts were estimated. TCRdb's table, derived via immunoSEQ multiplex PCR, lists solely in-frame clones and lacks some. V, J and clone size are those of that table, while D and trimming were read from the DNA. The table has 320,000 or so clones, 85% seen once. The trim removed 3 bases at V and 3 bases at J, leaving 1 base unmatched. CDR3 length equals 15 residues. The germline CDR1 and CDR2 sequences are LGHNA and YNFKEQ. Sequenced sample: PBMCs or T cells enriched from blood (not recorded which). J is TRBJ2-7 and V is TRBV4-2; 14 nucleotides agree with TRBD2. This sequence was found in a woman in her 30s who had been exposed to COVID-19. The CDR3 loop is CASSHGLAGGYEQYF. The CDR3, as DNA: TGTGCCAGCAGCCACGGACTAGCGGGGGGCTACGAGCAGTACTTC.